This is a list of T cell receptor beta chains from one sample in a study of CD8 T cells in Susac syndrome. From the immunoSEQ multiplex PCR reads, TCRdb called clonotypes with MiXCR, one entry per CDR3 protein. The table has about 120,000 distinct CDR3 sequences, about 95% seen once; the top ten hold about 0.27%. The source material was CD8+ T cells from PBMCs. All receptors come from a human donor with Susac syndrome. Each CDR3 is given without its conserved first and last residue.

V	J	CDR3
TRBV27	TRBJ2-2	ASSSARDTGELF
TRBV4-3	TRBJ1-5	ASSQGGYMEPQH
TRBV7-8	TRBJ2-7	ASSYLQGVEQY
TRBV29-1	TRBJ1-1	SVEGGQGNTEAF
TRBV30	TRBJ1-1	AWSEVGGTEAF
TRBV20-1	TRBJ2-1	SGRWRGGVGEQF
TRBV5-4	TRBJ1-1	ATLESNTEAF
TRBV29-1	TRBJ1-1	SGTNRAGEDTEAF
TRBV29-1	TRBJ2-7	SVELFGYEQY
TRBV7-9	TRBJ1-2	ASSSTGTGSRNGYT
TRBV5-1	TRBJ2-7	ASTWAVDREQY
TRBV9	TRBJ2-5	ASSPGALADPQETQY
TRBV27	TRBJ1-5	ASSLSGFNQPQH
TRBV4-2	TRBJ1-2	ASSQGPPGTNYGYT
TRBV2	TRBJ2-7	ASSEVGEQY
TRBV6-4	TRBJ2-7	ASRAPGPAYEQY
TRBV30	TRBJ1-1	AWSVDLEAPEAF
TRBV9	TRBJ2-5	ASSAGTSGGETQY
TRBV27	TRBJ2-5	ASTPNPRAPQY
TRBV6-5	TRBJ2-3	ASSYRRDSDGTDTQY
TRBV10-2	TRBJ1-1	ASSEGTGLRF
TRBV20-1	TRBJ2-1	SARDSLAGGRGEQF
TRBV27	TRBJ2-7	ASSYDGGLREQY
TRBV9	TRBJ1-1	ASTPGAGDTEAF
TRBV29-1	TRBJ2-2	SVEPNTGELF
TRBV6-5	TRBJ2-3	ASSYGQGFTDTQY
TRBV29-1	TRBJ2-5	SAVDSKTQY
TRBV5-6	TRBJ2-7	ASSLASYEQY
TRBV7-8	TRBJ1-4	ASSSAVSNEKLF
TRBV11-2	TRBJ1-2	ASSLDRLYGYT
TRBV30	TRBJ1-4	AWSGQGATNEKLF
TRBV29-1	TRBJ2-7	SVGSDEQY
TRBV12-3/TRBV12-4	TRBJ2-3	ASSLLAPGSTDTQY
TRBV29-1	TRBJ2-5	SVERETQY